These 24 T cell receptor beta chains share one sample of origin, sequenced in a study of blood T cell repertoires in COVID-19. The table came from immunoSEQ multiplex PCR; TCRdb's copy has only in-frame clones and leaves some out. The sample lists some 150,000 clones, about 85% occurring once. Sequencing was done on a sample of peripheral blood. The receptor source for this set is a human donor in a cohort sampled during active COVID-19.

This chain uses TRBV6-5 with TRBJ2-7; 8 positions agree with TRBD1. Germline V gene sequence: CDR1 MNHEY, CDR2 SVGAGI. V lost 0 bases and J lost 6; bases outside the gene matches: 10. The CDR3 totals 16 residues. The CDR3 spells CASSYSTQGASLEQYF. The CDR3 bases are TGTGCCAGCAGTTACTCGACCCAGGGGGCGTCCCTCGAGCAGTACTTC.

CDR3 nucleotides: TGTGCCAGCAGTTTCCAATCCTATGGCTACACCTTC. Translating it yields CASSFQSYGYTF. This rearrangement joins TRBV28 to TRBJ1-2; D is unresolved. Trimming pared 3 bases from V and 4 bases from J, leaving 6 bases between. Germline V gives CDR1 MDHEN, CDR2 SYDVKM. This CDR3 has 12 residues.

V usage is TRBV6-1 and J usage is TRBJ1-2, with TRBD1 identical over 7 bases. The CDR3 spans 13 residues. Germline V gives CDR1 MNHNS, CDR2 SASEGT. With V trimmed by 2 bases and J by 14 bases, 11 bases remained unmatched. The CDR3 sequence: CASSEQGTALFTF. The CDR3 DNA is TGTGCCAGCAGTGAACAGGGGACAGCTCTGTTTACCTTC.

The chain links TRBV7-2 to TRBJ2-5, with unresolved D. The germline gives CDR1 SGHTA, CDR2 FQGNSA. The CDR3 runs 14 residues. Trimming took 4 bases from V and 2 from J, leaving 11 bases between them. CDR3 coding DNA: TGTGCCAGCAGCTCGCGGCGCCTACAAGAGACCCAGTACTTC. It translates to CASSSRRLQETQYF.

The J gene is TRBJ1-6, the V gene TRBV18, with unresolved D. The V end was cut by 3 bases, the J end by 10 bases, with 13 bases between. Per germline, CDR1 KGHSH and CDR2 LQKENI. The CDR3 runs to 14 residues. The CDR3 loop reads CASSPRERGSPLHF. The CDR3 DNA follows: TGTGCCAGCTCACCTAGGGAGCGAGGATCACCCCTCCACTTT. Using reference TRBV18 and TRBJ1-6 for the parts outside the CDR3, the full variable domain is NAGVMQNPRHLVRRRGQEARLRCSPMKGHSHVYWYRQLPEEGLKFMVYLQKENIIDESGMPKERFSAEFPKEGPSILRIQQVVRGDSAAYFCASSPRERGSPLHFGNGTRLTVT.

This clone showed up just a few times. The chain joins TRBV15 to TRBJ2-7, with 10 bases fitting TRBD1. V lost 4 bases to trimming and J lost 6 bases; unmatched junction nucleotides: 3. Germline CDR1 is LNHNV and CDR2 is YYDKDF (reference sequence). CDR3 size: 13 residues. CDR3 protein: CATSTDRGREQYF. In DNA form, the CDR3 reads TGTGCCACCAGCACAGACAGGGGGCGCGAGCAGTACTTC.

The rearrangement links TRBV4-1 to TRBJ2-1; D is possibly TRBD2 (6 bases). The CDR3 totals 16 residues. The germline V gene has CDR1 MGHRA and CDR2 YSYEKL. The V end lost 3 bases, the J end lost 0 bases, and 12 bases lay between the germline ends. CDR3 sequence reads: CASSQIAESSYNEQFF. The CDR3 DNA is TGCGCCAGCAGCCAGATAGCGGAGAGCTCCTACAATGAGCAGTTCTTC.

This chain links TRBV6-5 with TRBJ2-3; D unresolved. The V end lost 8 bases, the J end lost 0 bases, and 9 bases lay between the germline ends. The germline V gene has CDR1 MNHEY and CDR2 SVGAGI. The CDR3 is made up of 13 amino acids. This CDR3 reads CASGTASTDTQYF. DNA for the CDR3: TGTGCCAGCGGCACCGCCAGCACAGATACGCAGTATTTT.

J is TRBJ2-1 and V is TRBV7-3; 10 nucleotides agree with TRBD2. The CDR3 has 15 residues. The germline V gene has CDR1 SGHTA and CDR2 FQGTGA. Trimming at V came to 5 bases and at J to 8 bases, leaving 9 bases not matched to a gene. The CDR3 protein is CASSRSGGARDEQFF. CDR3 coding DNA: TGTGCCAGCAGCCGAAGCGGGGGGGCTAGGGATGAGCAGTTCTTC.

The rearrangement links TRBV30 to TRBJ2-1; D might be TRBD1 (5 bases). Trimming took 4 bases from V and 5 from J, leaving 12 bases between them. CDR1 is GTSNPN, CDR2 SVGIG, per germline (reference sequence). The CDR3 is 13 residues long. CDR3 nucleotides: TGTGCCTGGACCAGGTTCAGGGACAATGAGCAGTTCTTC. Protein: CAWTRFRDNEQFF.

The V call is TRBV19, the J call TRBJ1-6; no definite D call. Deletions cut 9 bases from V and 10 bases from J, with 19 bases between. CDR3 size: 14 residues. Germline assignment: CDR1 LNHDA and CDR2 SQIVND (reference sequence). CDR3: CASNRGGMGSPLHF. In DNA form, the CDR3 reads TGTGCCAGCAACCGGGGAGGGATGGGATCACCCCTCCACTTT.

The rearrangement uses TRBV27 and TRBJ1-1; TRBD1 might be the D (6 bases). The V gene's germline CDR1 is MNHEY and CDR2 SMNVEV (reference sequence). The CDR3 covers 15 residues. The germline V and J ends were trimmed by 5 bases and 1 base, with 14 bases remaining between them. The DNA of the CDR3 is TGTGCCAGCAGTATCCCGGGACACCCGAACACTGAAGCTTTCTTT. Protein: CASSIPGHPNTEAFF.

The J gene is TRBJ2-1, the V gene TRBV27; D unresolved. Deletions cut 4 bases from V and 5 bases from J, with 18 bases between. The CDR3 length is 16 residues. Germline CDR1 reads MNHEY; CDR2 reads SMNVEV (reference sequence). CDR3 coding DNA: TGTGCCAGCAGTTCGATCTACCCTGACACGAACAATGAGCAGTTCTTC. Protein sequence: CASSSIYPDTNNEQFF.

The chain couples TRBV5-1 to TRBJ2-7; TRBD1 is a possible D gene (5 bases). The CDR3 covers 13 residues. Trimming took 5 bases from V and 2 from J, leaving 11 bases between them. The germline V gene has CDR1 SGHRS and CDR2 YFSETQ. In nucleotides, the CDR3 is TGCGCCAGCAGTGAAGCAGGGACCTACGAGCAGTACTTC. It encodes CASSEAGTYEQYF.

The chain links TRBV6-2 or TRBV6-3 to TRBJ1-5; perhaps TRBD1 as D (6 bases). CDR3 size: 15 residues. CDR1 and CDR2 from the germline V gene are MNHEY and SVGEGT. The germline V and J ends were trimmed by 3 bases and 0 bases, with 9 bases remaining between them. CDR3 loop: CASSYGTNSNQPQHF. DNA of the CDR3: TGTGCCAGCAGTTATGGGACAAATAGCAATCAGCCCCAGCATTTT.

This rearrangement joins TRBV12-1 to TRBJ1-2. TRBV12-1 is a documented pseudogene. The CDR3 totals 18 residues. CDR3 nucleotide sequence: TGTGCCAGCAGCTCCAACAGGGAGGGGGGATCCTTCCACTATGGCTACACCTTC. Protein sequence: CASSSNREGGSFHYGYTF.

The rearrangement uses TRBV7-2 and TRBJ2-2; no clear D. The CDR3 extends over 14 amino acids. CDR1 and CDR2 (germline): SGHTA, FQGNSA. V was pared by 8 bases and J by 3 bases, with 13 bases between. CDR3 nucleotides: TGTGCCAGCCTCAGGCCTCGCGACACCGGGGAGCTGTTTTTT. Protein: CASLRPRDTGELFF.

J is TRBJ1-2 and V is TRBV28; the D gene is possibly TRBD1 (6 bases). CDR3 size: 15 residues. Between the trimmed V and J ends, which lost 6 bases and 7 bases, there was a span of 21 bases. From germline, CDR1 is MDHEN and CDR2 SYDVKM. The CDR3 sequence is CASRAGTSGRGGYTF. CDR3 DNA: TGTGCCAGCAGAGCGGGGACATCGGGGCGTGGTGGCTACACCTTC.

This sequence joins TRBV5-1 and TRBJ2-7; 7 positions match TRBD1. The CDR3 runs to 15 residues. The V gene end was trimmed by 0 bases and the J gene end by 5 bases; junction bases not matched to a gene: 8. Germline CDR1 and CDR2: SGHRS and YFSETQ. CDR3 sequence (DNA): TGCGCCAGCAGCTTGGCGGGGCCAGGGACAGACGAGCAGTACTTC. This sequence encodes CASSLAGPGTDEQYF.

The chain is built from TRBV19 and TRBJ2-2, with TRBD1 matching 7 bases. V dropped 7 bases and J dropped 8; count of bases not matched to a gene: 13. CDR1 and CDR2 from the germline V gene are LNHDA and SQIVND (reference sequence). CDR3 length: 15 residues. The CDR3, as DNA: TGTGCCAGTATACATCGGAACAGGGGAATGGGGGAGCTGTTTTTT. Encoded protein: CASIHRNRGMGELFF.

The chain's CDR3 is CASSSLTGSSTDTQYF. CDR3 bases: TGCGCCAGCAGCTCCCTCACAGGGTCCTCCACAGATACGCAGTATTTT. The rearrangement joins TRBV5-1 to TRBJ2-3; the D gene is possibly TRBD1 (6 bases). CDR1 is SGHRS and CDR2 is YFSETQ in the germline V gene. There are 16 residues in the CDR3. V lost 3 bases and J lost 2, with 16 bases in between.

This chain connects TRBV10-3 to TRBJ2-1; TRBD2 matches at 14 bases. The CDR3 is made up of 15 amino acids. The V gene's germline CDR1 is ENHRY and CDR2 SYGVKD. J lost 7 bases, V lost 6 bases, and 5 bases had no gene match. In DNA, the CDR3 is TGTGCCATCAGGAGGACTAGCGGGGGGACGAATGAGCAGTTCTTC. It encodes CAIRRTSGGTNEQFF.

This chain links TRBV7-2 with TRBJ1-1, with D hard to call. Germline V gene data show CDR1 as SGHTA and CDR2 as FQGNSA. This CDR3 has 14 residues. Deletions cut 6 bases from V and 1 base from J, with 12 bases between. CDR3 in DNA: TGTGCCAGCAGTTCCCGACATACGAACACTGAAGCTTTCTTT. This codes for CASSSRHTNTEAFF. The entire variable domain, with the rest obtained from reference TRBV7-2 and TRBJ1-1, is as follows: GAGVSQSPSNKVTEKGKDVELRCDPISGHTALYWYRQSLGQGLEFLIYFQGNSAPDKSGLPSDRFSAERTGGSVSTLTIQRTQQEDSAVYLCASSSRHTNTEAFFGQGTRLTVV.

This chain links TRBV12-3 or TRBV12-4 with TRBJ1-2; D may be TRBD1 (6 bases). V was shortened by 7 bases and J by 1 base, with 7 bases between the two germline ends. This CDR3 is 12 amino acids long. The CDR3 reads CASTGVNYGYTF. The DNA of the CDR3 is TGTGCCAGCACAGGGGTTAACTATGGCTACACCTTC.